These 19 T cell receptor beta chains came from one sample sequenced in a study of T cell repertoires in cytomegalovirus infection. TCRdb ran MiXCR on the reads and lists one entry per CDR3 protein. The data contain some 100,000 distinct CDR3 sequences, around 28% of them singletons. The antigens of these receptors remain unknown. The material sequenced was CD8+ T cells from cultured PBMCs, taken from culture after CMV antigen stimulation. The receptor source for this set is a human donor in good health (CMV status not recorded). Some clones in this sample may be carry-over from other donors' samples.

Ten or more counts support this clonotype. This chain links TRBV7-8 with TRBJ1-6; a possible D gene is TRBD1 (5 bases). From germline, CDR1 is SGHVS and CDR2 FQNEAQ. V lost 5 bases, J lost 7 bases, and 15 bases lay in between. CDR3 length equals 15 residues. The CDR3 DNA is TGTGCCAGCAGCCCAGGGACGGTGGGAAATTCACCCCTCCACTTT. Protein: CASSPGTVGNSPLHF.

V is TRBV7-9 and J is TRBJ2-3, with TRBD2 matching over 10 bases. After removal of 5 bases from V and 1 base from J, the junction contained 6 bases not matched to a gene. The V gene's germline CDR1 is SEHNR and CDR2 FQNEAQ (reference sequence). This CDR3 is 16 amino acids long. CDR3 sequence: CASSAGTSAGTDTQYF. The CDR3 region has the DNA TGTGCCAGCAGCGCCGGGACTAGCGCGGGCACAGATACGCAGTATTTT. Drawing the rest from reference TRBV7-9 and TRBJ2-3, the complete variable domain is DTGVSQNPRHKITKRGQNVTFRCDPISEHNRLYWYRQTLGQGPEFLTYFQNEAQLEKSRLLSDRFSAERPKGSFSTLEIQRTEQGDSAMYLCASSAGTSAGTDTQYFGPGTRLTVL.

The V call is TRBV7-4, the J call TRBJ1-2; D is undetermined. Germline CDR1 is SGHVT and CDR2 is SQSDAQ. V lost 2 bases to trimming and J lost 4 bases, with 11 bases between them. This CDR3 contains 14 residues. The CDR3 loop is CASSLLTDFYGYTF. CDR3 nucleotides: TGTGCCAGCAGCTTACTTACAGACTTCTATGGCTACACCTTC.

Written as DNA, the CDR3 is TGCGCCAGCAGCCTAGACCCCGGGACAGTATACGAGCAGTACTTC. Amino acids: CASSLDPGTVYEQYF. V gene TRBV5-1 combines with J gene TRBJ2-7, with 7 bases identical to TRBD1. Per germline, CDR1 SGHRS and CDR2 YFSETQ. This CDR3 spans 15 amino acids. V trimming: 4 bases; J trimming: 4 bases; junction bases outside the gene matches: 11.

This clonotype was seen ten or more times. The V call is TRBV11-3, the J call TRBJ2-3; the D is unclear. Trimming removed 1 base from V and 2 bases from J, with 10 bases in between. Per germline, CDR1 SGHNT and CDR2 YENEEA. The CDR3 is 15 residues long. The CDR3 sequence: CASSLGGSYTDTQYF. CDR3 coding DNA: TGTGCCAGCAGCTTAGGAGGTTCTTACACAGATACGCAGTATTTT.

This sequence joins TRBV2 and TRBJ1-1; TRBD1 is a possible D gene (6 bases). This CDR3 is 13 amino acids long. Looked up from germline, CDR1 is SNHLY and CDR2 is FYNNEI. The V and J ends lost 6 bases and 0 bases respectively, with 8 bases between them. CDR3 nucleotides: TGTGCCAGCAGAGGGGGAATGAACACTGAAGCTTTCTTT. Encoded protein: CASRGGMNTEAFF.

At least ten counts were recorded for this clonotype. The chain carries TRBV4-1 and TRBJ2-3; 9 bases agree with TRBD2. CDR1 and CDR2 from the germline V gene are MGHRA and YSYEKL. The CDR3 is 19 residues long. The V gene end was trimmed by 5 bases and the J gene end by 2 bases; junction bases not matched to a gene: 17. The CDR3 bases are TGCGCCAGCAGCTCCCCAGCCGCGAGCGGGGGGTCACCCACAGATACGCAGTATTTT. It codes for CASSSPAASGGSPTDTQYF.

At least ten counts were recorded for this clonotype. The chain is built from TRBV19 and TRBJ1-5, with no clear D. This CDR3 has 17 residues. With 4 bases removed from V and 0 bases from J, the gap between germline ends came to 16 bases. CDR1 and CDR2 (germline): LNHDA, SQIVND (reference sequence). DNA of the CDR3: TGTGCCAGTAGTAACAAGAATGTGGGTTTTAGCAATCAGCCCCAGCATTTT. It is translated as CASSNKNVGFSNQPQHF. Complete variable domain (other parts from reference TRBV19 and TRBJ1-5): DGGITQSPKYLFRKEGQNVTLSCEQNLNHDAMYWYRQDPGQGLRLIYYSQIVNDFQKGDIAEGYSVSREKKESFPLTVTSAQKNPTAFYLCASSNKNVGFSNQPQHFGDGTRLSIL.

The V call is TRBV27, the J call TRBJ1-1; no clear D. The CDR3 is made up of 14 amino acids. In germline, CDR1 is MNHEY, CDR2 SMNVEV (reference sequence). The V end was cut by 0 bases, the J end by 0 bases, with 5 bases between. The CDR3 nucleotides read TGTGCCAGCAGTTTATCGGTCATGAACACTGAAGCTTTCTTT. Translation: CASSLSVMNTEAFF.

The chain joins TRBV7-3 to TRBJ1-1; no definite D call. CDR3 size: 13 residues. The V gene's germline CDR1 is SGHTA and CDR2 FQGTGA. Deletions cut 4 bases from V and 3 bases from J, with 9 bases between. CDR3 sequence reads: CASSSGGDTEAFF. In nucleotides, the CDR3 is TGTGCCAGCAGCTCCGGCGGTGACACTGAAGCTTTCTTT.

This clonotype was detected ten times or more. The J gene is TRBJ2-3, the V gene TRBV7-8; 10 bases match TRBD1. The CDR3 has 14 residues. The V gene's germline CDR1 is SGHVS and CDR2 FQNEAQ. The V segment lost 5 bases and the J segment 4 bases; nucleotides outside the gene matches: 3. The CDR3 DNA is TGTGCCAGCAGCATCGGGACAGGGGCAGATACGCAGTATTTT. Translation: CASSIGTGADTQYF.

This clonotype was counted between two and nine times. The chain links TRBV11-2 to TRBJ2-3, with D tentatively TRBD2 (5 bases). The CDR3 covers 16 residues. Germline V gene sequence: CDR1 SGHAT, CDR2 FQNNGV. V was cut by 4 bases and J by 0 bases, with 14 bases left in between. The CDR3 here is CASSSTWTSSTDTQYF. The CDR3 nucleotides read TGTGCCAGCAGCTCTACCTGGACTTCAAGCACAGATACGCAGTATTTT.

This clonotype came up a few times. This rearrangement joins TRBV19 to TRBJ1-1; TRBD1 might be the D (6 bases). With 3 bases removed from V and 4 bases from J, the gap between germline ends came to 18 bases. From germline, CDR1 is LNHDA and CDR2 SQIVND (reference sequence). The CDR3 runs 16 residues. CDR3 sequence reads: CASSMRGAGVGTEAFF. The DNA of the CDR3 is TGTGCCAGTAGTATGAGGGGCGCAGGGGTGGGCACTGAAGCTTTCTTT.

This clonotype has just a few counts. This sequence joins TRBV24-1 and TRBJ2-5; D is perhaps TRBD2 (5 bases). The CDR3 is made up of 14 amino acids. Per germline, CDR1 KGHDR and CDR2 SFDVKD. The V gene lost 7 bases and the J gene lost 0 bases, with 11 bases spanning the gap. The CDR3 here is CATSEGVNQETQYF. CDR3 in DNA: TGTGCCACCAGCGAGGGCGTCAACCAAGAGACCCAGTACTTC.

This clonotype was detected many times. Written as DNA, the CDR3 is TGTGCCAGCAGCTTAGAAGGAGGGCTGGTCACCGGGGAGCTGTTTTTT. Protein: CASSLEGGLVTGELFF. The chain recombines TRBV7-6 with TRBJ2-2; weak D call: TRBD2 (6 bases). V lost 1 base to trimming and J lost 4 bases, with 13 bases between them. CDR1 and CDR2 from the germline V gene are SGHVS and FNYEAQ. CDR3 length: 16 residues.

In its sample, this clonotype was seen a few times. V is TRBV19 and J is TRBJ2-7, with D unresolved. This CDR3 has 12 residues. Trimming shortened V by 2 bases and J by 6 bases, and 8 bases separated the two germline ends. Germline V gene sequence: CDR1 LNHDA, CDR2 SQIVND (reference sequence). The CDR3 spells CASSIPPGEQYF. The CDR3 coding sequence is TGTGCCAGTAGTATACCCCCGGGCGAGCAGTACTTC.

This clonotype was counted between two and nine times. The chain carries TRBV11-2 and TRBJ1-1, with a possible D match to TRBD1 (6 bases). This CDR3 is built from 15 residues. V was trimmed by 5 bases and J by 0 bases, leaving 13 bases between them. Germline V lookup: CDR1 SGHAT, CDR2 FQNNGV. CDR3 loop: CASSLEGVMNTEAFF. Written as DNA, the CDR3 is TGTGCCAGCAGCCTCGAGGGGGTAATGAACACTGAAGCTTTCTTT.

The chain couples TRBV9 to TRBJ2-3; 11 bases align to TRBD2. The germline CDR1 and CDR2 sequences are SGDLS and YYNGEE. The CDR3 length is 18 residues. V gave up 4 bases and J gave up 0 bases; unmatched junction bases: 10. The CDR3 DNA reads as TGTGCCAGCAGCTCAGGGTCATTAGCGGGGGGGAGCACAGATACGCAGTATTTT. It yields the protein CASSSGSLAGGSTDTQYF. The full variable domain, with the rest looked up from reference TRBV9 and TRBJ2-3, is DSGVTQTPKHLITATGQRVTLRCSPRSGDLSVYWYQQSLDQGLQFLIQYYNGEERAKGNILERFSAQQFPDLHSELNLSSLELGDSALYFCASSSGSLAGGSTDTQYFGPGTRLTVL.

The chain combines TRBV7-4 with TRBJ1-1; D gene unclear. Germline V gives CDR1 SGHVT, CDR2 SQSDAQ. V dropped 7 bases and J dropped 6 bases, with 24 bases sitting between them. This CDR3 spans 16 amino acids. CDR3 protein: CASNPPDEGRFSEAFF. CDR3 DNA: TGTGCCAGCAACCCCCCGGACGAAGGTCGGTTCTCTGAAGCTTTCTTT.